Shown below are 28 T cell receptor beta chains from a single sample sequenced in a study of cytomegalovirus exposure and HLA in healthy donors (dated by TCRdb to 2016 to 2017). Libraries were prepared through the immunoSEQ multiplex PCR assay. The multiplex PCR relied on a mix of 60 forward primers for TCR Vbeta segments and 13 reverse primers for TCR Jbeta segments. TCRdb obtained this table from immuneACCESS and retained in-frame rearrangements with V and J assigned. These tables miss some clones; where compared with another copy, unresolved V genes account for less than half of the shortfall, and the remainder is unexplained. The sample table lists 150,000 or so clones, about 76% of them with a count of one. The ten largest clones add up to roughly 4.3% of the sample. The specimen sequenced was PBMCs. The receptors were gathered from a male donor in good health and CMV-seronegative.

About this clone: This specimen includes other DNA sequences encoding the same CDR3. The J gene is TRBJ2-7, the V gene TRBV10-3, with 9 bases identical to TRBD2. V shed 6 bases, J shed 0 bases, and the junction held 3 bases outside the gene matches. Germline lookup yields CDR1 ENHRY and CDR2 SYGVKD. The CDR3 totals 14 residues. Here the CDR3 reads CAISERGDSYEQYF. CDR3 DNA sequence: TGTGCCATCAGCGAGCGGGGGGACTCCTACGAGCAGTACTTC.

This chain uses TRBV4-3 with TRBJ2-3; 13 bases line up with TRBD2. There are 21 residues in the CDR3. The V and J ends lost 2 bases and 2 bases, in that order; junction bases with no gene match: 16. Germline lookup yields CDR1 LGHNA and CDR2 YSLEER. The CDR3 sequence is CASSQQLGGFGLAGDTDTQYF. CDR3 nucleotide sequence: TGCGCCAGCAGCCAACAGCTAGGAGGCTTCGGACTAGCGGGGGACACAGATACGCAGTATTTT.

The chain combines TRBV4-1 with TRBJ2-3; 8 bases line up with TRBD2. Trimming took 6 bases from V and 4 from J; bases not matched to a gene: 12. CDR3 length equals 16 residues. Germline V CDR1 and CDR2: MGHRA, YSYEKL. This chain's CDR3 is CASSTGRVGRADTQYF. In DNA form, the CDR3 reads TGCGCCAGCAGTACCGGAAGGGTCGGGAGGGCAGATACGCAGTATTTT.

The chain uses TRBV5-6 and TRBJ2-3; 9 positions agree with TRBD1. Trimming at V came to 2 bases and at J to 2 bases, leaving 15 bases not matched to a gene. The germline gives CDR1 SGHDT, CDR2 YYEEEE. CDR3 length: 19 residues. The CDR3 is CASSFGLYHRGRLTDTQYF. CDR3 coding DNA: TGTGCCAGCAGCTTTGGGCTATATCACAGGGGGCGTCTCACAGATACGCAGTATTTT. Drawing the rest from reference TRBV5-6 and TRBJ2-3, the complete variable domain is DAGVTQSPTHLIKTRGQQVTLRCSPKSGHDTVSWYQQALGQGPQFIFQYYEEEERQRGNFPDRFSGHQFPNYSSELNVNALLLGDSALYLCASSFGLYHRGRLTDTQYFGPGTRLTVL.

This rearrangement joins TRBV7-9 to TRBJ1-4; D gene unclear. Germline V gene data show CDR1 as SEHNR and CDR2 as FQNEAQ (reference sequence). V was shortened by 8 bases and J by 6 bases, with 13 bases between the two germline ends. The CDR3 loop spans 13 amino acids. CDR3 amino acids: CASRAGIYEKLFF. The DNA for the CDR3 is TGTGCCAGCCGAGCGGGGATTTATGAAAAACTGTTTTTT.

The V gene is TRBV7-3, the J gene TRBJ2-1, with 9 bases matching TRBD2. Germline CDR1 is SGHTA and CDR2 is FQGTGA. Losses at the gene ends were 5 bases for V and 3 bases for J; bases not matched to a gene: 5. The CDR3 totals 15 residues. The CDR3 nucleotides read TGTGCCAGCAGCAAAGGACTAGCGCTCTACAATGAGCAGTTCTTC. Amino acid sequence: CASSKGLALYNEQFF.

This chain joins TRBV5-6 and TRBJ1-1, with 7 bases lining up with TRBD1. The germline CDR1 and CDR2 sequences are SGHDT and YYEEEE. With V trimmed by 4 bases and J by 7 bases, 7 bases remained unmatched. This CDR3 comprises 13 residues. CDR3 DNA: TGTGCCAGCAGCCCACAGGGGTACGGTGAAGCTTTCTTT. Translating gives CASSPQGYGEAFF. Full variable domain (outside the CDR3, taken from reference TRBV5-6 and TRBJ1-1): DAGVTQSPTHLIKTRGQQVTLRCSPKSGHDTVSWYQQALGQGPQFIFQYYEEEERQRGNFPDRFSGHQFPNYSSELNVNALLLGDSALYLCASSPQGYGEAFFGQGTRLTVV.

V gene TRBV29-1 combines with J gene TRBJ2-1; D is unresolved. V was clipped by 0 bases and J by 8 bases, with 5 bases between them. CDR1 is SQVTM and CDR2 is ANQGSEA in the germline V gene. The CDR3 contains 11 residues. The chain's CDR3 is CSVEEAHEQFF. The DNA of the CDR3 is TGCAGCGTTGAAGAGGCCCATGAGCAGTTCTTC.

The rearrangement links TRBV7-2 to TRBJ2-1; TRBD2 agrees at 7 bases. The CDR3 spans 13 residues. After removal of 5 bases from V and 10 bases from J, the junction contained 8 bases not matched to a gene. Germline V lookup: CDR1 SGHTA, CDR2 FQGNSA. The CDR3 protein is CASSRKRDGEQFF. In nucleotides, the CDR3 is TGTGCCAGCAGCCGGAAGCGGGACGGGGAGCAGTTCTTC.

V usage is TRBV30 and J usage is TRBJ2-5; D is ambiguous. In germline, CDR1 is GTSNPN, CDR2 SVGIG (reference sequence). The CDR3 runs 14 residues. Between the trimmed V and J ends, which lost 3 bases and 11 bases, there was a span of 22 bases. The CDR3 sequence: CAWSVNNPSMEQYF. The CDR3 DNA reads TGTGCCTGGAGCGTAAATAACCCGAGTATGGAGCAGTACTTC. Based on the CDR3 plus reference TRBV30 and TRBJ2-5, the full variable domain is SQTIHQWPATLVQPVGSPLSLECTVEGTSNPNLYWYRQAAGRGLQLLFYSVGIGQISSEVPQNLSASRPQDRQFILSSKKLLLSDSGFYLCAWSVNNPSMEQYFGPGTRLLVL.

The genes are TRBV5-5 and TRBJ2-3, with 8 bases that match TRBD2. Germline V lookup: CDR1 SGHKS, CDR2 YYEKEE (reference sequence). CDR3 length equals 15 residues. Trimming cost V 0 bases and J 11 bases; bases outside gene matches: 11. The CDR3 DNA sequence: TGTGCCAGCAGCTTGGAGTTTATCGGGACTAGAGAGCAGTATTTT. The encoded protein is CASSLEFIGTREQYF.

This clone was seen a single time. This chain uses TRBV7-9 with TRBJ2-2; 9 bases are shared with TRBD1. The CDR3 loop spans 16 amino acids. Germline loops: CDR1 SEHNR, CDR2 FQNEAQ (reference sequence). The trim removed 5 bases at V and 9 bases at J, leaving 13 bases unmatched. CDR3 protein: CASSHPGQGNSWELFF. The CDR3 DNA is TGTGCCAGCAGCCACCCTGGACAGGGGAACAGTTGGGAGCTGTTTTTT.

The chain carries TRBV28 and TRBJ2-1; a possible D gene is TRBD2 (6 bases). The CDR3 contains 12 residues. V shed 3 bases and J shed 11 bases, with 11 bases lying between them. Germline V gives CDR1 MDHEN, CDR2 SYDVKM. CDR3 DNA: TGTGCCAGCAGTTTGTTTGGAGGGCAGCAGTTCTTC. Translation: CASSLFGGQQFF.

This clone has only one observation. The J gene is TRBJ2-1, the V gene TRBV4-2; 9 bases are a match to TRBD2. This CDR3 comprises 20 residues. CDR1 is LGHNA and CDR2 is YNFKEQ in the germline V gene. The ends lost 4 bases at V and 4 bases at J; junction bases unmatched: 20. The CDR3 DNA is TGTGCCAGCAGCCCGATCGGTAGCGGGGGCCAAAAGAAGGGGTACAATGAGCAGTTCTTC. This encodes CASSPIGSGGQKKGYNEQFF.

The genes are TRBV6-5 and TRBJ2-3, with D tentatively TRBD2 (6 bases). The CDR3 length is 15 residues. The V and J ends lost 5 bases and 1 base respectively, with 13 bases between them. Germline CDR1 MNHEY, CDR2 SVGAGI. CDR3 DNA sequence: TGTGCCAGCAGTCATCGTGGAGGGGGCACAGATACGCAGTATTTT. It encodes CASSHRGGGTDTQYF.

The chain's CDR3 is CASRKQGSSGNTIYF. CDR3 bases: TGTGCCAGCAGGAAACAGGGGAGCTCTGGAAACACCATATATTTT. This rearrangement joins TRBV6-5 to TRBJ1-3; 7 bases align to TRBD1. The V segment lost 6 bases and the J segment 0 bases; nucleotides outside the gene matches: 5. The germline CDR1 and CDR2 sequences are MNHEY and SVGAGI. The length of the CDR3 is 15 residues.

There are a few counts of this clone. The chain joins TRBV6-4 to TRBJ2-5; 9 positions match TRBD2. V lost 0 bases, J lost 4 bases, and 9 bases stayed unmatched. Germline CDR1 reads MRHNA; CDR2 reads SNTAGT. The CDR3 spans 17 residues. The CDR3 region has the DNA TGTGCCAGCAGTGACTCGACCGGCGGGAGGGGAGGAGAGACCCAGTACTTC. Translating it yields CASSDSTGGRGGETQYF.

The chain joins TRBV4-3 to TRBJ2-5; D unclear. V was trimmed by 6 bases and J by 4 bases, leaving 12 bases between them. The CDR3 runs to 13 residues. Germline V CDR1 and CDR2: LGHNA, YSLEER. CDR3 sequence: CASSKNSAETQYF. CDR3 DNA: TGCGCCAGCAGTAAAAACAGTGCAGAGACCCAGTACTTC.

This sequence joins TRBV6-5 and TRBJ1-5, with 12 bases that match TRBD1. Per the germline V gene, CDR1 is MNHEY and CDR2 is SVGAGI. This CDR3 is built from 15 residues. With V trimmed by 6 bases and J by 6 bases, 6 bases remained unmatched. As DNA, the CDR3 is TGTGCCAGCAGCCGGGGACAGGGGGCAATTCAGCCCCAGCATTTT. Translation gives CASSRGQGAIQPQHF.

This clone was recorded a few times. Here the CDR3 reads CASSLDIPPYGYTF. As DNA, the CDR3 is TGCGCCAGCAGCTTGGACATCCCCCCCTATGGCTACACCTTC. The V call is TRBV5-1, the J call TRBJ1-2; D call uncertain. CDR3 length equals 14 residues. Trimming pared 0 bases from V and 4 bases from J, leaving 10 bases between. The germline V gene encodes CDR1 SGHRS and CDR2 YFSETQ. Full variable domain (rest looked up from reference TRBV5-1 and TRBJ1-2): KAGVTQTPRYLIKTRGQQVTLSCSPISGHRSVSWYQQTPGQGLQFLFEYFSETQRNKGNFPGRFSGRQFSNSRSEMNVSTLELGDSALYLCASSLDIPPYGYTFGSGTRLTVV.

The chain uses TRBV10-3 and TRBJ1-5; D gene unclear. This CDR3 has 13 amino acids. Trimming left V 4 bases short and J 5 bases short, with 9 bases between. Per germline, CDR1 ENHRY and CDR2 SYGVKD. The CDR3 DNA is TGTGCCATCAGTGGACAAGAATATCAGCCCCAGCATTTT. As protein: CAISGQEYQPQHF.

CDR3: CASRHSPGTDTQYF. In DNA, the CDR3 is TGTGCCAGTAGACATAGCCCCGGCACAGATACGCAGTATTTT. The genes are TRBV19 and TRBJ2-3; D gene ambiguous. V was clipped by 6 bases and J by 1 base, with 11 bases between them. This CDR3 is 14 amino acids long. Germline values: CDR1 LNHDA, CDR2 SQIVND (reference sequence).

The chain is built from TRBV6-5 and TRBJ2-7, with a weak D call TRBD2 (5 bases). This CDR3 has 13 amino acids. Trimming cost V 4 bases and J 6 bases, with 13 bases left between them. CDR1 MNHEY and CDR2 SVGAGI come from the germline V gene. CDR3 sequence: CASSSPGGGEQYF. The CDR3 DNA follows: TGTGCCAGCAGTTCCCCCGGTGGAGGCGAGCAGTACTTC.

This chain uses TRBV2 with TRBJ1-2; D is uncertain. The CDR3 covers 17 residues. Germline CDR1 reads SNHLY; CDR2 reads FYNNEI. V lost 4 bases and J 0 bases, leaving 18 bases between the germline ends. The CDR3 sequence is CASSALEGSPPNYGYTF. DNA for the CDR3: TGTGCCAGCAGTGCCTTGGAGGGTAGTCCACCTAACTATGGCTACACCTTC. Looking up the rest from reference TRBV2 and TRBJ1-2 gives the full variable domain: EPEVTQTPSHQVTQMGQEVILRCVPISNHLYFYWYRQILGQKVEFLVSFYNNEISEKSEIFDDQFSVERPDGSNFTLKIRSTKLEDSAMYFCASSALEGSPPNYGYTFGSGTRLTVV.

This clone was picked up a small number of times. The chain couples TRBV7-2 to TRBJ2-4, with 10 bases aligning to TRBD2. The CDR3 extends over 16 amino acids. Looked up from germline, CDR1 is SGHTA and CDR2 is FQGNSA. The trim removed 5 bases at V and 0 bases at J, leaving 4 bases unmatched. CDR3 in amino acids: CASSPGLALAKNIQYF. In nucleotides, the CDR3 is TGTGCCAGCAGCCCGGGACTAGCGCTAGCCAAAAACATTCAGTACTTC.

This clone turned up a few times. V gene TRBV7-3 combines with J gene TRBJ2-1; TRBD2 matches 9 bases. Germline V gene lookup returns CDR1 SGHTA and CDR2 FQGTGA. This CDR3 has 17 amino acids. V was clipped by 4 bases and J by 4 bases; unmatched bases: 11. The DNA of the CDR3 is TGTGCCAGCAGCTCGGGGGCTAGCGGGGTACGGTACAATGAGCAGTTCTTC. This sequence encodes CASSSGASGVRYNEQFF.

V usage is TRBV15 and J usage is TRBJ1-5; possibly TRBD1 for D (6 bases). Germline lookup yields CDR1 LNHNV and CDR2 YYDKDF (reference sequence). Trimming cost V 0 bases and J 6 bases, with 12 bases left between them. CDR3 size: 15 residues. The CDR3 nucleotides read TGTGCCACCAGCAGAGACCAGACAGGCAGTCAGCCCCAGCATTTT. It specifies CATSRDQTGSQPQHF.

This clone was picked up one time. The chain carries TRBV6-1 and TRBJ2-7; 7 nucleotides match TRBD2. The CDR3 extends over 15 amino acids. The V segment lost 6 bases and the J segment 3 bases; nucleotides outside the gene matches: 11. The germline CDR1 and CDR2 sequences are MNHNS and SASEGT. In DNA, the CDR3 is TGTGCCAGCAGCCCATGGGGCGGGAGTAACTACGAGCAGTACTTC. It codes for CASSPWGGSNYEQYF.